This T cell receptor beta chain was recovered during a study of TIL therapy for anti-PD-1-resistant metastatic lung cancer. Study at large: Tumors had a median PD-L1 proportion score of approximately 5.5%. Overall study results and limits: Treatment-naive, never-smoker and oncogene-addicted patients were overrepresented in this highly selected cohort.

About this clone itself: Its matching antigen is unknown.

The time point denotes: pre-treatment sample, taken before nivolumab and TIL therapy. Most excised metastases sampled were pleural nodules or supraclavicular lymph nodes. Patients were adults with stage 4 NSCLC. The libraries were made with immunoSEQ v3. Only in-frame clones appear in the TCRdb table, and some are missing; sequencing was by immunoSEQ multiplex PCR. This sample yields about 7,000 clones, of which roughly three fifths are seen a single time; 7.5% to 8.5% belongs to the top ten. With V trimmed by 4 bases and J by 8 bases, 18 bases remained unmatched. The CDR3 sequence is 17 residues long. The germline gives CDR1 MNHEY, CDR2 SVGEGT.

The rearrangement links TRBV6-2 or TRBV6-3 to TRBJ2-3; TRBD2 matches 7 bases. The sample in question was tumor tissue, obtained at baseline. The source is a person between 25 and 79 years old with non-small cell lung cancer. CDR3 in DNA: TGTGCCAGCAGTTCCGCGTTCAGTCGACTAGCCCTAGGTACGCAGTATTTT. Its protein is CASSSAFSRLALGTQYF.